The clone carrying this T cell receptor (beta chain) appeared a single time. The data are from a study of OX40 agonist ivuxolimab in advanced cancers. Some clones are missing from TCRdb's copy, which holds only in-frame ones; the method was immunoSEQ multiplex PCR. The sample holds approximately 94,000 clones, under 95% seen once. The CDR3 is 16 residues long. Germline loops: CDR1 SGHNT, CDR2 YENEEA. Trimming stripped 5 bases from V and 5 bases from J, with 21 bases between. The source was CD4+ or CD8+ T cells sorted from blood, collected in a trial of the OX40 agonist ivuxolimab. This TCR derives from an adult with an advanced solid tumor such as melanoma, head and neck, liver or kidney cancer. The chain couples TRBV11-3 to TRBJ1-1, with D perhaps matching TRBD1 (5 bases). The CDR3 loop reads CASSPGRAGARTEAFF. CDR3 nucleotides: TGTGCCAGCAGCCCGGGAAGGGCCGGGGCACGGACTGAAGCTTTCTTT.